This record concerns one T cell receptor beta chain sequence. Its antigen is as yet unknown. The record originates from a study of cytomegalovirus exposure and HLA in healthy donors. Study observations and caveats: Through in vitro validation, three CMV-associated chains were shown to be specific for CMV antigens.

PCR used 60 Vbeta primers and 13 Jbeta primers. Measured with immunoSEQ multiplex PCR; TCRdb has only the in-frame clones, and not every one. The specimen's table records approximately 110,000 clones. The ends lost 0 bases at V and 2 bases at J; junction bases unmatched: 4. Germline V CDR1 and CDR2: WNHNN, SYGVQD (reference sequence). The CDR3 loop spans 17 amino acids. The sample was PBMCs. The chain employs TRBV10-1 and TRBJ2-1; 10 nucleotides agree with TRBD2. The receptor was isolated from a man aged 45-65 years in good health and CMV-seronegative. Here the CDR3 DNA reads TGCGCCAGCAGTGAGTCTTCCGGGACTAGCGCCTACAATGAGCAGTTCTTC. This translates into CASSESSGTSAYNEQFF.